These 12 T cell receptor beta chains originate from one sample sequenced in a study of blood T cell repertoires in COVID-19. The data were produced by immunoSEQ multiplex PCR, yet TCRdb's version contains in-frame clones alone and is incomplete. This sample carries 100,000 to 130,000 clones, around 83% of them seen once, and the ten largest clones take under 5%. The sample consisted of peripheral blood. Receptors originate from a woman between 70 and 85 years old with acute or convalescent COVID-19.

CDR3 DNA sequence: TGTGCCAGCAGCCCGAGCCTCACGGGAATGGAAAACACTGAAGCTTTCTTT. This translates into CASSPSLTGMENTEAFF. This chain joins TRBV5-6 and TRBJ1-1; no clear D gene. Germline CDR1 is SGHDT and CDR2 is YYEEEE. V was cut by 4 bases and J by 2 bases, with 21 bases left in between. The CDR3 runs to 17 residues.

J is TRBJ1-3 and V is TRBV28; D unclear. Germline CDR1 and CDR2: MDHEN and SYDVKM. The V gene lost 5 bases and the J gene lost 0 bases, with 11 bases spanning the gap. The CDR3 sequence is 15 residues long. The CDR3 coding sequence is TGTGCCAGCAGTCCGCCAATGAGCTCTGGAAACACCATATATTTT. Amino acids: CASSPPMSSGNTIYF.

This clone came up once. This chain connects TRBV11-2 to TRBJ2-1; 10 positions match TRBD1. With V trimmed by 0 bases and J by 3 bases, 2 bases remained unmatched. The CDR3 consists of 16 residues. CDR1 and CDR2 (germline): SGHAT, FQNNGV. CDR3: CASSLDGDRGYNEQFF. CDR3 DNA: TGTGCCAGCAGCTTAGATGGGGACAGGGGCTACAATGAGCAGTTCTTC.

The chain joins TRBV9 to TRBJ2-3; tentative D call: TRBD2 (6 bases). Germline values: CDR1 SGDLS, CDR2 YYNGEE. V gave up 3 bases and J gave up 0 bases, with 11 bases separating them. The CDR3 consists of 15 residues. The CDR3, as DNA: TGTGCCAGCAGCGCCCCTCGGGGGAGCACAGATACGCAGTATTTT. Protein sequence: CASSAPRGSTDTQYF.

V usage is TRBV6-6 and J usage is TRBJ2-2; the D gene is possibly TRBD2 (6 bases). In germline, CDR1 is MNHNY, CDR2 SVGAGI (reference sequence). Deletions cut 8 bases from V and 1 base from J, with 17 bases between. The CDR3 runs to 16 residues. Here the CDR3 DNA reads TGTGCCAGCTGGGACTCGGAGGGGCTGAACACCGGGGAGCTGTTTTTT. It is translated as CASWDSEGLNTGELFF.

In its sample, this clone was seen once. This chain connects TRBV7-9 to TRBJ2-7; D unclear. The CDR3 spans 13 residues. V lost 3 bases, J lost 0 bases, and 6 bases lay in between. Per germline, CDR1 SEHNR and CDR2 FQNEAQ (reference sequence). The CDR3 protein is CASSFVSSYEQYF. CDR3 DNA: TGTGCCAGCAGCTTTGTCAGCTCCTACGAGCAGTACTTC. The full variable domain, rest sourced from reference TRBV7-9 and TRBJ2-7, is DTGVSQNPRHKITKRGQNVTFRCDPISEHNRLYWYRQTLGQGPEFLTYFQNEAQLEKSRLLSDRFSAERPKGSFSTLEIQRTEQGDSAMYLCASSFVSSYEQYFGPGTRLTVT.

The chain joins TRBV29-1 to TRBJ2-5, with 9 positions matching TRBD1. The CDR3 is 14 residues long. Trimming cost V 7 bases and J 9 bases; bases outside gene matches: 15. Germline-derived CDR1 and CDR2 are SQVTM and ANQGSEA. The CDR3 sequence: CSAKQGAGGSSQYF. The CDR3 nucleotides are TGCAGCGCGAAACAGGGGGCAGGGGGCAGTTCCCAGTACTTC.

The CDR3 loop reads CASSATVYGYTF. CDR3 nucleotide sequence: TGTGCCAGCAGTGCTACGGTATATGGCTACACCTTC. The chain is built from TRBV28 and TRBJ1-2, with unresolved D. Germline V gene data show CDR1 as MDHEN and CDR2 as SYDVKM. CDR3 length: 12 amino acids. V was trimmed by 5 bases and J by 5 bases, leaving 9 bases between them.

This chain's CDR3 is CASSTGGPPPYF. The CDR3 DNA sequence: TGTGCCAGCAGTACAGGGGGCCCACCGCCCTACTTC. The chain employs TRBV2 and TRBJ2-4; TRBD1 matches 9 bases. The CDR3 length is 12 residues. Germline lookup yields CDR1 SNHLY and CDR2 FYNNEI. V was clipped by 5 bases and J by 16 bases; unmatched bases: 9.

The chain uses TRBV18 and TRBJ2-1; TRBD2 matches at 13 bases. CDR1 and CDR2 (germline): KGHSH, LQKENI. This CDR3 comprises 17 residues. The trim removed 5 bases at V and 0 bases at J, leaving 4 bases unmatched. The CDR3 here is CASSTGLAGASYNEQFF. The CDR3 DNA reads as TGTGCCAGCTCAACCGGACTAGCGGGGGCCTCCTACAATGAGCAGTTCTTC.

The chain joins TRBV7-9 to TRBJ2-3; TRBD2 aligns across 8 bases. Germline V lookup: CDR1 SEHNR, CDR2 FQNEAQ (reference sequence). Unmatched junction bases numbered 4, after V lost 1 base and J lost 1 base. The CDR3 extends over 16 amino acids. The CDR3, as DNA: TGTGCCAGCAGCTTAGAACCAGCGGGGGGCACAGATACGCAGTATTTT. Its translation: CASSLEPAGGTDTQYF.

This rearrangement joins TRBV28 to TRBJ1-6, with D perhaps matching TRBD1 (6 bases). The germline gives CDR1 MDHEN, CDR2 SYDVKM. This CDR3 spans 16 amino acids. Trimming removed 7 bases from V and 1 base from J, with 14 bases in between. The CDR3 DNA reads TGTGCCAGCACCTCGTGGGGGCCTTCCTATAATTCACCCCTCCACTTT. It codes for CASTSWGPSYNSPLHF.